The clone carrying this TCR beta chain turned up a few times. These data belong to a study of blood T cell repertoires in COVID-19. Germline CDR1 reads SGHAT; CDR2 reads FQDESV (reference sequence). The ends were cut back, 4 bases at V and 10 bases at J, with 16 bases in the middle. This CDR3 has 13 amino acids. Clones were sequenced by immunoSEQ multiplex PCR, and TCRdb holds only the in-frame ones, with some missing. This table holds fewer than 300,000 clones, more than 75% found once. The genes are TRBV11-1 and TRBJ1-1, with no clear D. This TCR derives from a woman in her thirties or forties with acute COVID-19. Specimen: PBMCs or T cells enriched from blood (not recorded which). This CDR3 reads CASSSREEVRAFF. The CDR3 DNA is TGTGCCAGCAGCTCCCGTGAGGAGGTGCGAGCTTTCTTT.